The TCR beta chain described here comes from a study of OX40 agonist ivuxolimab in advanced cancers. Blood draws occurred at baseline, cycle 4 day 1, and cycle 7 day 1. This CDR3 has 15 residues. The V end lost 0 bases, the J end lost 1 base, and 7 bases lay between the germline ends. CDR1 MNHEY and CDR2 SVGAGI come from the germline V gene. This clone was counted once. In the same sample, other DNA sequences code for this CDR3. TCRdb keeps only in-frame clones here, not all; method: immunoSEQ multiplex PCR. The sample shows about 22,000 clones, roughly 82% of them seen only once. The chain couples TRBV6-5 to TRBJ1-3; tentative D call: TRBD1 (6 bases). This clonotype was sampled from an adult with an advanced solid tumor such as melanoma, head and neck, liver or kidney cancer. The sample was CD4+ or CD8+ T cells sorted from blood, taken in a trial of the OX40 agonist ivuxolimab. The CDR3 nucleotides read TGTGCCAGCAGTTACTCACAGGGATCTGGAAACACCATATATTTT. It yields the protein CASSYSQGSGNTIYF.